Given below is one T cell receptor beta chain in context. Judged by frequency, this clonotype is medium-sized (0.01 to 0.1%); no count was given. Its antigen target is currently unknown. The cysteine opens and the phenylalanine closes a CDR3 of 15 amino acids. No DNA was logged. The germline V gene (reference sequence) provides CDR1 LNHNV and CDR2 YYDKDF. This entry comes from a study of GPR56 and killer-like receptors on CD4 memory cells (dated by TCRdb to between 2019 and 2020). About the study as a whole: The study proposed that the stepwise gain of KLRB1, KLRG1, GPR56 and finally KLRF1 marks human CD4+ memory T-cell differentiation and cytokine production potential. The study described its healthy blood donors as age-matched to the liver disease patients, who had a median age of 68 years. The paper as a whole reports these results and caveats: The authors took the finding that clones dominating late populations 4 and 5 were also present in early populations 1 and 2 as evidence for linear differentiation. TCR repertoires overlapped especially between the late populations 4 and 5, and partly population 3. Clonal frequency started low in the marker-negative population and rose progressively along the proposed pathway, while TCRbeta diversity decreased accordingly. Rather than full repertoires, the diversity and similarity analyses used only the 100 most expanded clones in each population.

This sample was sequenced with an Illumina HiSeq 2500. To build sequencing libraries, a previously published PCR protocol was used to amplify the recombined TCRbeta locus. In the source study's methods: Reads whose average quality score was below 30 were removed, and the reads that remained were processed with IMSEQ. Clonotypes were defined by Vbeta gene, Jbeta gene and CDR3 amino acid sequence. Repertoire overlap between populations was quantified with the Morisita-Horn index computed on the top 100 expanded clones. Renyi diversity profiles, calculated on the top 100 expanded clones, were used to assess clonal diversity. Following reprocessing of the reads by TCRdb, the data hold one row per CDR3 protein sequence and no DNA is available. V and J calls and clone size were set by TCRdb, not the authors. The sample table records 2,000 to 2,500 distinct CDR3 sequences. The biggest ten clones account for less than 5% of the sample.

Prior to TCRbeta sequencing, five KLR/GPR56-defined CD4+ populations were enriched by fluorescence-activated cell sorting. To test a linear memory differentiation pathway, TCRbeta repertoires were sequenced from five CD4+ T-cell subsets defined by expression of KLRB1, KLRG1, GPR56 and KLRF1. TCR-sequenced cells came from peripheral blood of healthy control individuals, reported as five donors in the TCRbeta analysis figure. Heparinized peripheral blood was collected, and every sample was processed within one hour of being retrieved. To isolate peripheral blood mononuclear cells, blood was diluted 1:2 in PBS and put through Biocoll density gradient centrifugation at room temperature. Before flow sorting, freshly isolated PBMCs underwent magnetic sorting with anti-CD4 MicroBeads to enrich CD4+ T cells. A BD FACSAria II was used to sort CD4+ T cells enriched from PBMCs of healthy donors according to marker expression. Surface staining used anti-KLRB1 clone 191B8, anti-KLRF1 clone 4A4.D10 and anti-KLRG1 clone REA261 antibodies from Miltenyi Biotec.

This sequence was found in a human donor in good health. Recombination joined TRBV15 with TRBJ2-4; TCRdb's assignment of TRBD1 cannot be checked, as there is no DNA. Sequencing was performed on memory CD4+ T cells from blood. The CDR3 amino acid sequence is: CATSRELRGPNIQYF.